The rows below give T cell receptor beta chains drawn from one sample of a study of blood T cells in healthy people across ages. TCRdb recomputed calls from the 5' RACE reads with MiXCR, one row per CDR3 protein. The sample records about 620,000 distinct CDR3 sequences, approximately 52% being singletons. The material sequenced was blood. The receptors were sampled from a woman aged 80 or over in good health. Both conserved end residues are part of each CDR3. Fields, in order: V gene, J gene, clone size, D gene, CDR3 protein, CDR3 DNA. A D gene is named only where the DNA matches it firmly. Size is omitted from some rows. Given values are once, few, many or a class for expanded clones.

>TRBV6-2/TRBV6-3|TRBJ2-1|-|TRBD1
CASSSAGQVNYNEQFF
TGTGCCAGCAGTTCCGCGGGACAGGTCAACTACAATGAGCAGTTCTTC
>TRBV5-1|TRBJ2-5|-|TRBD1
CAGTTGQGEQTQYF
TGCGCCGGCACCACGGGGCAGGGGGAACAGACCCAGTACTTC
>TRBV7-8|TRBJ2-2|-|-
CASSSPWTENTGELFF
TGTGCCAGCAGCTCCCCCTGGACAGAGAACACCGGGGAGCTGTTTTTT
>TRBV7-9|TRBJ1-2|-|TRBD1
CASSSGTGAPYGYTF
TGTGCCAGCAGCTCGGGGACAGGGGCTCCCTATGGCTACACCTTC
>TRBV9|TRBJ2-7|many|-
CASSVEVTPYEQYF
TGTGCCAGCAGCGTCGAGGTGACCCCTTACGAGCAGTACTTC
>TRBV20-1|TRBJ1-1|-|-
CRASQLNTEAFF
TGCAGGGCTAGTCAATTGAACACTGAAGCTTTCTTT
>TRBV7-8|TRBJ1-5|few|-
CASRTGGRGNQPQHF
TGTGCCAGCAGGACGGGGGGTCGTGGCAATCAGCCCCAGCATTTT
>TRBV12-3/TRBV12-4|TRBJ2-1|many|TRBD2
CASRPLAGVLNEQFF
TGTGCCAGCAGGCCTCTAGCGGGGGTCCTCAATGAGCAGTTCTTC
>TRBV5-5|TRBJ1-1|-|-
CASSLLQASYTEAFF
TGTGCCAGCAGCTTGTTACAGGCCAGCTACACTGAAGCTTTCTTT
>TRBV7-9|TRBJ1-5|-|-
CATPHHRRGGNQPQHF
TGTGCCACTCCACACCACCGGAGGGGGGGCAATCAGCCCCAGCATTTT
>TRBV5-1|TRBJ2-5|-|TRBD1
CASAQGVSETQYF
TGCGCCAGCGCACAGGGGGTTTCAGAGACCCAGTACTTC
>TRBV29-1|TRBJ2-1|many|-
CSVVVAASYNEQFF
TGCAGCGTTGTAGTAGCGGCCTCCTACAATGAGCAGTTCTTC
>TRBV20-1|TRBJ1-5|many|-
CSASGQPQHF
TGCAGTGCTAGTGGTCAGCCCCAGCATTTT
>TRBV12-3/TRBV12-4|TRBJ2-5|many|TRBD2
CASSFGLAGALQQYF
TGTGCCAGCAGTTTCGGACTAGCGGGGGCTTTGCAGCAGTACTTC
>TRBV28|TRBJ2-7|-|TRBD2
CASTFSGSHSYEQYF
TGTGCCAGCACCTTTAGCGGGAGCCACTCCTACGAGCAGTACTTC
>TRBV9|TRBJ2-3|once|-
CASSVAPPSTDTQYF
TGTGCCAGCAGCGTGGCTCCCCCTAGCACAGATACGCAGTATTTT
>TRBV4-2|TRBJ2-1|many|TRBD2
CASSQAEGAGGVYEQFF
TGTGCCAGCAGCCAGGCCGAGGGAGCGGGGGGTGTGTATGAGCAGTTCTTC
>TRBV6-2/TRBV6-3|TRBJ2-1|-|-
CASSYLRRFGTYNEQFF
TGTGCCAGCAGTTATCTCAGGCGGTTCGGGACCTACAATGAGCAGTTCTTC
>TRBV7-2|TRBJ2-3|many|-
CASSFGQRVKYF
TGTGCCAGCAGCTTTGGACAACGGGTTAAGTATTTT
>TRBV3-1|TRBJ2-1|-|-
CASSHWETPPEFF
TGTGCCAGCAGCCATTGGGAGACTCCCCCGGAGTTCTTC
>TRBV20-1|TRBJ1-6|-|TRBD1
CSARQMGQGNFNSPLHF
TGCAGTGCTCGACAGATGGGACAGGGGAATTTTAATTCACCCCTCCACTTT
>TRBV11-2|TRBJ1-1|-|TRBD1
CASSLDSHRQGNTEAFF
TGTGCCAGCAGCTTAGACTCCCATCGACAGGGAAATACTGAAGCTTTCTTT
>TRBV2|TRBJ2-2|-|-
CASSEGLANTGELFF
TGTGCCAGCAGTGAAGGGCTAGCGAACACCGGGGAGCTGTTTTTT
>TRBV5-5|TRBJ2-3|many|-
CASSLEWITDTQYF
TGTGCCAGCAGCCTAGAATGGATCACAGATACGCAGTATTTT
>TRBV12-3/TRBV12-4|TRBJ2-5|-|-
CASSFVAGRQETQYF
TGTGCCAGCAGTTTTGTGGCAGGGAGGCAAGAGACCCAGTACTTC
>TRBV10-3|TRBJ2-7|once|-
CAISLQGTADEQYF
TGTGCCATCAGTCTCCAAGGGACGGCGGACGAGCAGTACTTC
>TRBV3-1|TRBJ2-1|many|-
CASSQAMGSYNEQFF
TGTGCCAGCAGCCAAGCCATGGGCTCCTACAATGAGCAGTTCTTC
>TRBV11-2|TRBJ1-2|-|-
CAGSLESHTAAYTF
TGTGCCGGCAGCTTAGAATCTCACACAGCGGCTTACACCTTC
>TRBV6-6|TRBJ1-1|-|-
CASSYDRFEAFF
TGTGCCAGCAGTTACGACCGTTTCGAAGCTTTCTTT
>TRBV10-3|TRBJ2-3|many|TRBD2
CAIKAGREDTQYF
TGTGCCATCAAGGCAGGGAGGGAAGATACGCAGTATTTT
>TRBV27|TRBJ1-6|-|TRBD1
CASSKTGGGTYNSPLHF
TGTGCCAGCAGCAAAACAGGGGGAGGCACCTATAATTCACCCCTCCACTTT
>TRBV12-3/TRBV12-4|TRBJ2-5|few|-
CASSLNIGTEQYF
TGTGCCAGCAGCCTCAATATCGGAACTGAGCAGTACTTC
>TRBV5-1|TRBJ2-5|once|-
CASRRDGQETQYF
TGCGCCAGCAGACGAGACGGCCAAGAGACCCAGTACTTC
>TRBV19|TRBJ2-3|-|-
CASNGGVGRTDTQYF
TGTGCCAGTAACGGCGGGGTGGGACGCACAGATACGCAGTATTTT
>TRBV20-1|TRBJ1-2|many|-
CSASSLGGYSGYTF
TGCAGTGCTAGTAGTCTGGGGGGCTACTCTGGCTACACCTTC
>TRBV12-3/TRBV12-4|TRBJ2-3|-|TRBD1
CASSFRTGAADTQYF
TGTGCCAGCAGTTTCAGGACAGGGGCTGCAGATACGCAGTATTTT
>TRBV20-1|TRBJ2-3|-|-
CSAAPGGTQYF
TGCAGTGCTGCGCCGGGCGGGACGCAGTATTTT
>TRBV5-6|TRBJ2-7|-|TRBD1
CASSSGQESYEQYF
TGTGCCAGCAGCTCGGGACAGGAGTCCTACGAGCAGTACTTC